The 29 T cell receptor beta chains below were found in one sample sequenced in a study of T cells after posttransplantation cyclophosphamide. Some clones are missing from TCRdb's copy, which holds only in-frame ones; the method was immunoSEQ multiplex PCR. The sample records 8,000 to 9,000 clones, approximately 87% being singletons. A marrow graft followed busulfan-fludarabine conditioning, with cyclophosphamide on days +3 and +4. Sequencing used PBMCs, obtained after allogeneic stem cell transplant with posttransplant cyclophosphamide. The receptors originated from a female patient between 35 and 55 years old who received an allogeneic stem cell transplant from an unrelated donor, was CMV-positive, and had no GVHD. The T cells may come from the graft donor.

CDR3 protein: CAIRVGGGSYNSPLHF. CDR3 coding DNA: TGTGCCATCAGGGTTGGCGGGGGAAGTTATAATTCACCCCTCCACTTT. The J gene is TRBJ1-6, the V gene TRBV10-3, with a tentative D call TRBD1 (5 bases). Germline CDR1 and CDR2: ENHRY and SYGVKD. This CDR3 comprises 16 residues. The germline V and J ends were trimmed by 6 bases and 4 bases, with 16 bases remaining between them.

This clone was seen once. This chain links TRBV14 with TRBJ1-4; the D is unclear. Trimming took 4 bases from V and 3 from J, leaving 9 bases between them. The CDR3 has 14 residues. CDR1 and CDR2 from the germline V gene are SGHDN and FVKESK. The CDR3 region is CASSRRAANEKLFF. CDR3 coding DNA: TGTGCCAGCAGCCGGAGGGCGGCTAATGAAAAACTGTTTTTT.

The CDR3 nucleotides are TGTGCCAGCAGCCATACAGTCAACTATGGCTACACCTTC. This gives the protein CASSHTVNYGYTF. The chain links TRBV14 to TRBJ1-2; D gene unclear. The germline V and J ends were trimmed by 3 bases and 2 bases, with 7 bases remaining between them. The germline gives CDR1 SGHDN, CDR2 FVKESK. This CDR3 has 13 residues.

The chain is built from TRBV5-5 and TRBJ2-2; 8 bases are shared with TRBD1. The CDR3 is 15 amino acids. Per the germline V gene, CDR1 is SGHKS and CDR2 is YYEKEE (reference sequence). V lost 1 base to trimming and J lost 6 bases; unmatched junction nucleotides: 5. The CDR3 sequence: CASSLRQGAPGELFF. CDR3 nucleotides: TGTGCCAGCAGCTTGCGGCAGGGGGCCCCCGGGGAGCTGTTTTTT.

V and J are TRBV4-1 and TRBJ2-5, with D perhaps matching TRBD2 (6 bases). CDR1 and CDR2 (germline): MGHRA, YSYEKL. The length of the CDR3 is 16 residues. V dropped 5 bases and J dropped 4 bases, with 20 bases sitting between them. CDR3: CASSLSPGGLAETQYF. In DNA form, the CDR3 reads TGCGCCAGCAGCTTGAGCCCCGGGGGTCTCGCAGAGACCCAGTACTTC.

The V call is TRBV18, the J call TRBJ2-7; 10 bases line up with TRBD1. There are 13 residues in the CDR3. J lost 9 bases, V lost 0 bases, and 2 bases had no gene match. Per germline, CDR1 KGHSH and CDR2 LQKENI. The CDR3 DNA reads TGTGCCAGCTCACCACCGGGACAGGGGAGGCAGTACTTC. It translates to CASSPPGQGRQYF.

The chain couples TRBV4-1 to TRBJ2-7, with 9 positions matching TRBD1. J gave up 5 bases and V 0 bases, and 5 bases lay outside the gene matches. In germline, CDR1 is MGHRA, CDR2 YSYEKL. This CDR3 is 15 amino acids long. The CDR3 DNA reads as TGCGCCAGCAGCCAAGATGTAACAGGGGGCGACGAGCAGTACTTC. Amino acid sequence: CASSQDVTGGDEQYF.

The rearrangement links TRBV5-1 to TRBJ1-6; TRBD1 matches at 7 bases. Trimming took 2 bases from V and 5 from J; bases not matched to a gene: 4. The CDR3 is 15 residues long. From germline, CDR1 is SGHRS and CDR2 YFSETQ. The CDR3 nucleotides read TGCGCCAGCAGCTTAAAGACAGGGAATAATTCACCCCTCCACTTT. This sequence encodes CASSLKTGNNSPLHF. Combining the CDR3 with reference TRBV5-1 and TRBJ1-6 gives the whole variable domain KAGVTQTPRYLIKTRGQQVTLSCSPISGHRSVSWYQQTPGQGLQFLFEYFSETQRNKGNFPGRFSGRQFSNSRSEMNVSTLELGDSALYLCASSLKTGNNSPLHFGNGTRLTVT.

The V call is TRBV29-1, the J call TRBJ1-2, with TRBD1 as a possible D gene (6 bases). Per germline, CDR1 SQVTM and CDR2 ANQGSEA. Between the trimmed V and J ends, which lost 3 bases and 3 bases, there was a span of 11 bases. The CDR3 runs 13 residues. The CDR3 nucleotides are TGCAGCGTTGAGGCGGGGGGCGACTATGGCTACACCTTC. Its protein product is CSVEAGGDYGYTF.

The J gene is TRBJ2-6, the V gene TRBV7-3; 9 positions match TRBD1. V shed 6 bases, J shed 2 bases, and the junction held 5 bases outside the gene matches. Germline CDR1 SGHTA, CDR2 FQGTGA. The CDR3 is 16 amino acids. The CDR3 here is CASRPGTGTGANVLTF. Here the CDR3 DNA reads TGTGCCAGCAGACCCGGGACAGGGACTGGGGCCAACGTCCTGACTTTC.

V gene TRBV4-1 combines with J gene TRBJ1-2; 8 positions match TRBD1. Germline V CDR1 and CDR2: MGHRA, YSYEKL. The CDR3 is made up of 15 amino acids. V was pared by 4 bases and J by 6 bases, with 10 bases of the junction left unmatched. This chain's CDR3 is CASSLARTGFNGYTF. Written as DNA, the CDR3 is TGCGCCAGCAGCCTTGCCCGGACAGGGTTCAATGGCTACACCTTC.

The rearrangement joins TRBV25-1 to TRBJ1-6; D unclear. Germline CDR1 reads MGHDK; CDR2 reads SYGVNS. V was clipped by 4 bases and J by 7 bases, with 5 bases between them. This CDR3 region has 12 residues. As DNA, the CDR3 is TGTGCCAGCAGTGTCCGGAATTCACCCCTCCACTTT. Amino acids: CASSVRNSPLHF.

The CDR3 here is CASHGQGLYGYTF. CDR3 coding DNA: TGTGCCAGCCATGGACAGGGATTATATGGCTACACCTTC. The chain uses TRBV11-3 and TRBJ1-2; TRBD1 matches 8 bases. This CDR3 has 13 amino acids. Germline V gene lookup returns CDR1 SGHNT and CDR2 YENEEA. The V gene end was trimmed by 8 bases and the J gene end by 5 bases; junction bases not matched to a gene: 7. The whole variable domain, remainder taken from reference TRBV11-3 and TRBJ1-2, is EAGVVQSPRYKIIEKKQPVAFWCNPISGHNTLYWYLQNLGQGPELLIRYENEEAVDDSQLPKDRFSAERLKGVDSTLKIQPAELGDSAVYLCASHGQGLYGYTFGSGTRLTVV.

The CDR3 region has the DNA TGTGCCAGCTCACCAGTGTACAGGGGGGCTAGCACAGATACGCAGTATTTT. Amino acid sequence: CASSPVYRGASTDTQYF. The V call is TRBV18, the J call TRBJ2-3; 8 nucleotides align to TRBD1. V lost 2 bases to trimming and J lost 0 bases; unmatched junction nucleotides: 7. Per the germline V gene, CDR1 is KGHSH and CDR2 is LQKENI. The CDR3 sequence is 17 residues long.

The chain couples TRBV5-1 to TRBJ2-7; TRBD1 is a possible D gene (5 bases). Germline CDR1 SGHRS, CDR2 YFSETQ. The V end lost 2 bases, the J end lost 1 base, and 16 bases lay between the germline ends. The CDR3 sequence is 16 residues long. The CDR3 DNA reads TGCGCCAGCAGCTTAGGCCAGGGATATTCATCCTACGAGCAGTACTTC. It codes for CASSLGQGYSSYEQYF.

The chain employs TRBV11-3 and TRBJ2-7, with 8 bases aligning to TRBD2. CDR3 length: 15 residues. Germline V CDR1 and CDR2: SGHNT, YENEEA. V was pared by 5 bases and J by 0 bases, with 6 bases of the junction left unmatched. CDR3 coding DNA: TGTGCCAGCAGCATTAGCGGGGTAAGCTCCTACGAGCAGTACTTC. Translating gives CASSISGVSSYEQYF.

The rearrangement uses TRBV6-6 and TRBJ2-2, with D possibly being TRBD1 (5 bases). The CDR3 extends over 15 amino acids. The V gene lost 7 bases and the J gene lost 5 bases, with 17 bases spanning the gap. The germline V gene has CDR1 MNHNY and CDR2 SVGAGI (reference sequence). The CDR3 sequence: CASNADTPKTGELFF. The CDR3 bases are TGTGCCAGCAACGCGGACACCCCTAAGACCGGGGAGCTGTTTTTT.

The chain couples TRBV7-9 to TRBJ2-2; 8 bases fit TRBD2. J gave up 5 bases and V 4 bases, and 9 bases lay outside the gene matches. Germline V lookup: CDR1 SEHNR, CDR2 FQNEAQ (reference sequence). The CDR3 loop spans 16 amino acids. CDR3 DNA: TGTGCCAGCAGCTGGGGCGGGACTAGTGAGACCGGGGAGCTGTTTTTT. Its protein is CASSWGGTSETGELFF.

To note about this clone: Other DNA sequences in the same sample also yield this CDR3. V is TRBV6-5 and J is TRBJ2-7, with D possibly being TRBD2 (6 bases). This CDR3 comprises 12 residues. Germline CDR1 MNHEY, CDR2 SVGAGI. V was shortened by 7 bases and J by 4 bases, with 11 bases between the two germline ends. As DNA, the CDR3 is TGTGCCAGCACCGGGGGAGATTACGAGCAGTACTTC. Protein: CASTGGDYEQYF.

This chain uses TRBV4-3 with TRBJ1-1; weak D call: TRBD1 (5 bases). This CDR3 has 13 residues. Germline CDR1 reads LGHNA; CDR2 reads YSLEER. Trimming pared 0 bases from V and 7 bases from J, leaving 9 bases between. The CDR3, as DNA: TGCGCCAGCAGCCAAGATTGGCAGGGTGAAGCTTTCTTT. It yields the protein CASSQDWQGEAFF.

CDR3 bases: TGTGCCAGTAGCAACAATCCCGGGACAAAGTATCAGCCCCAGCATTTT. Protein product: CASSNNPGTKYQPQHF. This chain joins TRBV19 and TRBJ1-5; possibly TRBD1 for D (6 bases). CDR1 is LNHDA, CDR2 SQIVND, per germline (reference sequence). The CDR3 spans 16 residues. Deletions cut 6 bases from V and 5 bases from J, with 20 bases between.

The chain uses TRBV5-6 and TRBJ2-7, with a weak D call TRBD1 (6 bases). This CDR3 contains 14 residues. The germline gives CDR1 SGHDT, CDR2 YYEEEE. The V and J ends lost 5 bases and 2 bases respectively, with 14 bases between them. CDR3 amino acids: CASSYRVGPYEQYF. CDR3 nucleotide sequence: TGTGCCAGCAGTTACAGGGTGGGGCCCTACGAGCAGTACTTC. The full variable domain, completed using reference TRBV5-6 and TRBJ2-7, is DAGVTQSPTHLIKTRGQQVTLRCSPKSGHDTVSWYQQALGQGPQFIFQYYEEEERQRGNFPDRFSGHQFPNYSSELNVNALLLGDSALYLCASSYRVGPYEQYFGPGTRLTVT.

The chain employs TRBV7-2 and TRBJ1-3, with D unclear. The CDR3 sequence is 14 residues long. The germline V gene has CDR1 SGHTA and CDR2 FQGNSA. Trimming left V 5 bases short and J 4 bases short, with 12 bases between. The CDR3 region is CASSRGLFGNTIYF. CDR3 DNA: TGTGCCAGCAGCCGCGGTCTATTCGGAAACACCATATATTTT.

The chain's CDR3 is CASSSSQGLGLEQYF. DNA for the CDR3: TGTGCCAGCAGCTCATCGCAGGGATTAGGCCTGGAGCAGTACTTC. The chain uses TRBV11-2 and TRBJ2-7, with a tentative D call TRBD1 (5 bases). Germline lookup yields CDR1 SGHAT and CDR2 FQNNGV. CDR3 length: 15 amino acids. The V end lost 4 bases, the J end lost 7 bases, and 20 bases lay between the germline ends.

This chain joins TRBV9 and TRBJ2-2, with TRBD2 as a possible D gene (5 bases). Germline assignment: CDR1 SGDLS and CDR2 YYNGEE. V gave up 4 bases and J gave up 0 bases, with 7 bases separating them. The CDR3 spans 14 residues. In nucleotides, the CDR3 is TGTGCCAGCAGCCCGGACTCGAACACCGGGGAGCTGTTTTTT. Protein sequence: CASSPDSNTGELFF.

This clone was observed a handful of times. The J gene is TRBJ1-1, the V gene TRBV6-9; D not resolved. The V gene's germline CDR1 is MNHGY and CDR2 SVAAGI. This CDR3 comprises 16 residues. V shed 6 bases and J shed 0 bases, with 17 bases lying between them. CDR3 region: CASSPEAGLMNTEAFF. CDR3 sequence (DNA): TGTGCCAGCAGCCCCGAGGCGGGCCTCATGAACACTGAAGCTTTCTTT.

The chain links TRBV7-9 to TRBJ2-3, with D tentatively TRBD2 (5 bases). V lost 2 bases to trimming and J lost 1 base, with 7 bases between them. This CDR3 region has 14 residues. Germline CDR1 SEHNR, CDR2 FQNEAQ (reference sequence). The CDR3 DNA sequence: TGTGCCAGCAGCTTAATGGGAGGCACAGATACGCAGTATTTT. It translates to CASSLMGGTDTQYF.

The chain has TRBV4-2 and TRBJ1-5, with 7 positions matching TRBD1. This CDR3 has 16 residues. V shed 3 bases and J 2 bases; nucleotides not matched to a gene: 7. CDR1 and CDR2 (germline): LGHNA, YNFKEQ. CDR3 sequence: CASSHDTGQGNQPQHF. The CDR3 bases are TGTGCCAGCAGCCACGATACCGGACAGGGCAATCAGCCCCAGCATTTT.

The V gene is TRBV5-4, the J gene TRBJ2-1; D not resolved. The germline V gene has CDR1 SGHNT and CDR2 YYREEE (reference sequence). Trimming took 5 bases from V and 7 from J, leaving 10 bases between them. The CDR3 contains 12 residues. The CDR3 DNA reads as TGTGCCAGCAGTTCTCGCGAGAATGAGCAGTTCTTC. Encoded protein: CASSSRENEQFF.